The 23 T cell receptor beta chains in this list originate from one sample, sequenced in a study of a mutant IDH1 vaccine in newly diagnosed glioma. Described time point: baseline, week 1 (first vaccination visit). The treatment: pre-vaccination baseline after standard-of-care therapy. Data came from immunoSEQ multiplex PCR; TCRdb stores just in-frame clones and leaves some out. The sample consists of about 68,000 clones, 75% to 85% of them appearing once. Specimen: PBMCs, collected from a glioma patient treated with radiotherapy, temozolomide or both. These receptors were taken from a man in his fifties or sixties with glioma.

The V gene is TRBV6-5, the J gene TRBJ2-3; no clear D. This CDR3 region has 16 residues. The V gene's germline CDR1 is MNHEY and CDR2 SVGAGI. Trimming pared 3 bases from V and 0 bases from J, leaving 13 bases between. The CDR3 loop is CASSYSTSPSTDTQYF. The CDR3, as DNA: TGTGCCAGCAGTTATTCGACATCTCCTAGCACAGATACGCAGTATTTT.

This chain connects TRBV11-2 to TRBJ2-2; no clear D. The CDR3 has 14 residues. The V gene lost 5 bases and the J gene lost 4 bases, with 11 bases spanning the gap. Germline values: CDR1 SGHAT, CDR2 FQNNGV. The CDR3 region has the DNA TGTGCCAGCAGCGGGCCAGTTAGCACCGGGGAGCTGTTTTTT. The encoded protein is CASSGPVSTGELFF.

The gene calls are TRBV19 and TRBJ1-5; D gene uncertain. V lost 7 bases and J 0 bases, leaving 13 bases between the germline ends. The CDR3 totals 15 residues. CDR1 and CDR2 from the germline V gene are LNHDA and SQIVND (reference sequence). CDR3 bases: TGTGCCAGTAAAGGGCAGTTATATAGCAATCAGCCCCAGCATTTT. This translates into CASKGQLYSNQPQHF.

V gene TRBV6-1 combines with J gene TRBJ1-4; weak D call: TRBD1 (6 bases). Between the trimmed V and J ends, which lost 0 bases and 8 bases, there was a span of 16 bases. Per the germline V gene, CDR1 is MNHNS and CDR2 is SASEGT. The CDR3 sequence is 16 residues long. CDR3 nucleotide sequence: TGTGCCAGCAGTGAAGCCCTCGGGACACTCGGAGAAAAACTGTTTTTT. Protein sequence: CASSEALGTLGEKLFF.

The chain combines TRBV11-2 with TRBJ2-7; perhaps TRBD1 as D (6 bases). This CDR3 region has 14 residues. The germline CDR1 and CDR2 sequences are SGHAT and FQNNGV. Trimming took off 5 bases at V and 5 bases at J, with 16 bases between the two ends. CDR3 sequence reads: CASSAPGSGDEQYF. CDR3 nucleotides: TGTGCCAGCAGCGCCCCCGGGTCAGGGGACGAGCAGTACTTC.

This chain connects TRBV5-4 to TRBJ1-1, with D tentatively TRBD1 (5 bases). CDR1 and CDR2 from the germline V gene are SGHNT and YYREEE (reference sequence). CDR3 length equals 15 residues. V lost 4 bases to trimming and J lost 2 bases, with 15 bases between them. CDR3 residues: CASSPEAGGNTEAFF. In DNA, the CDR3 is TGTGCCAGCAGCCCCGAGGCGGGGGGAAACACTGAAGCTTTCTTT.

The CDR3 DNA reads as TGTGCCAGCAGCTTGATGACAGGGGGCCAGCCCCAGCATTTT. Protein product: CASSLMTGGQPQHF. The V and J genes are TRBV5-5 and TRBJ1-5; 10 bases agree with TRBD1. The junction had 2 bases not matched to a gene; V was cut back by 1 base and J by 7 bases. The CDR3 is made up of 14 amino acids. The germline V gene has CDR1 SGHKS and CDR2 YYEKEE (reference sequence).

The genes are TRBV7-2 and TRBJ1-1; D possibly corresponds to TRBD1 (6 bases). There are 14 residues in the CDR3. Germline CDR1 reads SGHTA; CDR2 reads FQGNSA. Between the trimmed V and J ends, which lost 5 bases and 0 bases, there was a span of 10 bases. The CDR3 protein is CASSPTGMNTEAFF. CDR3 nucleotides: TGTGCCAGCAGCCCCACAGGGATGAACACTGAAGCTTTCTTT.

The V gene is TRBV7-9, the J gene TRBJ1-4; D remains unclear. The CDR3 extends over 15 amino acids. Germline CDR1 and CDR2: SEHNR and FQNEAQ (reference sequence). The germline V and J ends were trimmed by 5 bases and 3 bases, with 13 bases remaining between them. The CDR3 sequence: CASSGTGNPNEKLFF. The DNA for the CDR3 is TGTGCCAGCAGCGGCACCGGGAACCCTAATGAAAAACTGTTTTTT.

CDR3 loop: CASSLYVIYEQYF. CDR3 DNA: TGTGCCAGCAGCTTGTACGTGATCTACGAGCAGTACTTC. V gene TRBV5-6 combines with J gene TRBJ2-7; unclear D gene. CDR1 is SGHDT and CDR2 is YYEEEE in the germline V gene. This CDR3 is 13 amino acids long. Trimming stripped 1 base from V and 3 bases from J, with 8 bases between.

The CDR3 sequence is CSAGAGATYNEQFF. The CDR3 nucleotides are TGCAGCGCCGGGGCGGGGGCCACCTACAATGAGCAGTTCTTC. The chain recombines TRBV29-1 with TRBJ2-1, with D perhaps matching TRBD2 (7 bases). Trimming stripped 7 bases from V and 2 bases from J, with 15 bases between. Per germline, CDR1 SQVTM and CDR2 ANQGSEA. This CDR3 is 14 amino acids long.

The chain couples TRBV13 to TRBJ1-6, with unresolved D. Germline V gene data show CDR1 as PRHDT and CDR2 as FYEKMQ (reference sequence). Trimming stripped 0 bases from V and 8 bases from J, with 17 bases between. The CDR3 is 17 residues long. Written as DNA, the CDR3 is TGTGCCAGCAGCTTAGGGAGCGGCTACAAGGCCGATTCACCCCTCCACTTT. This sequence encodes CASSLGSGYKADSPLHF.

This rearrangement joins TRBV5-1 to TRBJ2-5; D is unclear. The CDR3 runs 14 residues. The germline V and J ends were trimmed by 0 bases and 5 bases, with 11 bases remaining between them. Germline CDR1 and CDR2: SGHRS and YFSETQ. CDR3 sequence reads: CASSLGANKETQYF. In nucleotides, the CDR3 is TGCGCCAGCAGCTTGGGGGCCAATAAGGAGACCCAGTACTTC.

V usage is TRBV7-2 and J usage is TRBJ1-2, with 7 bases that match TRBD1. J gave up 6 bases and V 3 bases, and 7 bases lay outside the gene matches. Germline V lookup: CDR1 SGHTA, CDR2 FQGNSA. The CDR3 is made up of 14 amino acids. CDR3 sequence (DNA): TGTGCCAGCAGCTTGGGGCGACAGGGAGATGGCTACACCTTC. It specifies CASSLGRQGDGYTF.

The rearrangement joins TRBV7-9 to TRBJ1-3; 8 bases agree with TRBD1. Germline trimming cut 2 bases from V and 1 base from J; bases unmatched to any gene: 10. The CDR3 length is 18 residues. From germline, CDR1 is SEHNR and CDR2 FQNEAQ (reference sequence). The CDR3 nucleotides read TGTGCCAGCAGCTTACAGGGGGCCCCCAGGGGGTCTGGAAACACCATATATTTT. It encodes CASSLQGAPRGSGNTIYF.

V usage is TRBV4-1 and J usage is TRBJ1-5; 8 bases match TRBD1. CDR1 MGHRA and CDR2 YSYEKL come from the germline V gene. The V gene end was trimmed by 1 base and the J gene end by 0 bases; junction bases not matched to a gene: 5. This CDR3 contains 17 residues. CDR3 region: CASSQGSGGFSNQPQHF. The DNA for the CDR3 is TGCGCCAGCAGCCAAGGCTCAGGGGGCTTTAGCAATCAGCCCCAGCATTTT.

The chain is built from TRBV19 and TRBJ1-5; D is uncertain. The germline V gene has CDR1 LNHDA and CDR2 SQIVND (reference sequence). Trimming removed 4 bases from V and 5 bases from J, with 9 bases in between. The CDR3 runs to 13 residues. The CDR3 DNA sequence: TGTGCCAGTAGTACCAACACGGATCAGCCCCAGCATTTT. Translating gives CASSTNTDQPQHF.

This clone showed up many times. This chain links TRBV19 with TRBJ1-3, with 7 bases aligning to TRBD1. Germline V gives CDR1 LNHDA, CDR2 SQIVND (reference sequence). CDR3 length: 13 amino acids. Germline trimming cut 8 bases from V and 4 bases from J; bases unmatched to any gene: 5. The CDR3, as DNA: TGTGCCAGTGTGACAGGGTACGGAAACACCATATATTTT. Translation gives CASVTGYGNTIYF.

The J gene is TRBJ2-1, the V gene TRBV4-2, with 13 bases lining up with TRBD2. Trimming removed 2 bases from V and 5 bases from J; junction bases left unmatched: 6. Germline V gene data show CDR1 as LGHNA and CDR2 as YNFKEQ. CDR3 length equals 17 residues. The chain's CDR3 is CASSQQLAGGPHNEQFF. The CDR3 DNA reads as TGTGCCAGCAGCCAACAACTAGCGGGGGGGCCGCACAATGAGCAGTTCTTC.

The chain couples TRBV9 to TRBJ1-1; D is possibly TRBD1 (5 bases). CDR3 size: 14 residues. From germline, CDR1 is SGDLS and CDR2 YYNGEE. The V gene lost 2 bases and the J gene lost 3 bases, with 11 bases spanning the gap. CDR3 bases: TGTGCCAGCAGCGTGAGAGGGACCGACACTGAAGCTTTCTTT. It specifies CASSVRGTDTEAFF.

V is TRBV19 and J is TRBJ2-1; 8 bases map to TRBD1. The CDR3 is 14 amino acids. CDR1 and CDR2 (germline): LNHDA, SQIVND (reference sequence). The J segment lost 4 bases and the V segment lost 5 bases, leaving 4 bases of the junction unmatched. The CDR3 nucleotides are TGTGCCAGTAGTGCACAGGGGGAGTACAATGAGCAGTTCTTC. Its translation is CASSAQGEYNEQFF.

The table lists this clone with a few counts. The chain carries TRBV27 and TRBJ1-5; D remains ambiguous. Trimming left V 8 bases short and J 1 base short, with 15 bases between. The CDR3 loop spans 15 amino acids. From germline, CDR1 is MNHEY and CDR2 SMNVEV (reference sequence). The CDR3 is CASGDARRSNQPQHF. CDR3 in DNA: TGTGCCAGCGGGGATGCGCGGAGGAGCAATCAGCCCCAGCATTTT.

J is TRBJ2-7 and V is TRBV6-5; tentatively, D is TRBD2 (5 bases). The CDR3 runs 14 residues. The V end was cut by 3 bases, the J end by 4 bases, with 13 bases between. Germline V gives CDR1 MNHEY, CDR2 SVGAGI. The CDR3 nucleotides are TGTGCCAGCAGTTATACGGGAATAGGATACGAGCAGTACTTC. As protein: CASSYTGIGYEQYF.